These T cell receptor beta chains were read from a single sample in a study of regulatory T cells. Some clones are missing from TCRdb's copy, which holds only in-frame ones; the method was immunoSEQ multiplex PCR. The table includes tens of thousands of clones, approximately 93% detected once. Sequencing was carried out using conventional CD4+ T cells sorted from blood. These receptor sequences come from a child younger than 10 with CD3G deficiency. The CDR3 runs from the conserved cysteine through the conserved F or W. Fields, in order: D gene, V gene, clone size, J gene, CDR3 protein, CDR3 DNA. D genes are given only for firm matches. The size entry is marked missing in some rows and otherwise reads once, few, many or a size class.

d_gene: TRBD1
v_gene: TRBV6-1
abundance: .
j_gene: TRBJ2-3
CDR3aa: CASSGTGVWNTQYF
CDR3nt: TGTGCCAGCAGCGGGACAGGGGTGTGGAATACGCAGTATTTT

d_gene: TRBD1
v_gene: TRBV19
abundance: .
j_gene: TRBJ2-6
CDR3aa: CASSKGTGGSGANVLTF
CDR3nt: TGTGCCAGTAGCAAGGGGACAGGGGGCTCTGGGGCCAACGTCCTGACTTTC

d_gene: .
v_gene: TRBV18
abundance: .
j_gene: TRBJ1-1
CDR3aa: CASSRRQVGENTEAFF
CDR3nt: TGTGCCAGCTCACGACGACAGGTCGGGGAAAACACTGAAGCTTTCTTT

d_gene: TRBD2
v_gene: TRBV6-1
abundance: .
j_gene: TRBJ2-2
CDR3aa: CASRTGTSGSGELFF
CDR3nt: TGTGCCAGCAGGACCGGGACTAGCGGTTCCGGGGAGCTGTTTTTT

d_gene: TRBD1
v_gene: TRBV28
abundance: .
j_gene: TRBJ1-4
CDR3aa: CASSLAGQGREKLFF
CDR3nt: TGTGCCAGCAGTTTGGCAGGACAGGGACGTGAAAAACTGTTTTTT

d_gene: TRBD1
v_gene: TRBV28
abundance: .
j_gene: TRBJ1-5
CDR3aa: CASSSPGQVNQPQHF
CDR3nt: TGTGCCAGCAGTTCTCCCGGACAGGTCAATCAGCCCCAGCATTTT

d_gene: TRBD1
v_gene: TRBV28
abundance: .
j_gene: TRBJ2-2
CDR3aa: CASSFVRQGVAGELFF
CDR3nt: TGTGCCAGCAGTTTTGTCAGACAGGGGGTGGCCGGGGAGCTGTTTTTT

d_gene: .
v_gene: TRBV19
abundance: .
j_gene: TRBJ1-1
CDR3aa: CASSIDRDTEAFF
CDR3nt: TGTGCCAGTAGTATAGACAGGGACACTGAAGCTTTCTTT

d_gene: .
v_gene: TRBV5-1
abundance: .
j_gene: TRBJ2-2
CDR3aa: CASSPEGRRTGELFF
CDR3nt: TGCGCCAGCAGCCCGGAGGGTAGGAGAACCGGGGAGCTGTTTTTT

d_gene: .
v_gene: TRBV5-1
abundance: .
j_gene: TRBJ1-2
CDR3aa: CASSYGPGDGYTF
CDR3nt: TGCGCCAGCAGCTACGGGCCGGGGGATGGCTACACCTTC

d_gene: TRBD2
v_gene: TRBV6-1
abundance: .
j_gene: TRBJ2-7
CDR3aa: CASGWGTSNGEQYF
CDR3nt: TGTGCCAGCGGCTGGGGGACTAGTAACGGCGAGCAGTACTTC

d_gene: .
v_gene: TRBV6-1
abundance: .
j_gene: TRBJ1-4
CDR3aa: CASRRGNWNEKLFF
CDR3nt: TGTGCCAGCAGAAGGGGTAATTGGAATGAAAAACTGTTTTTT

d_gene: TRBD2
v_gene: TRBV7-9
abundance: once
j_gene: TRBJ2-7
CDR3aa: CASSNSGYEQYF
CDR3nt: TGTGCCAGCAGTAATAGCGGGTACGAGCAGTACTTC

d_gene: .
v_gene: TRBV5-1
abundance: .
j_gene: TRBJ2-3
CDR3aa: CASSFGGRTDTQYF
CDR3nt: TGCGCCAGCAGCTTCGGGGGCCGCACAGATACGCAGTATTTT

d_gene: .
v_gene: TRBV30
abundance: .
j_gene: TRBJ2-3
CDR3aa: CAWSGGRGSADTQYF
CDR3nt: TGTGCCTGGAGTGGCGGAAGGGGGAGCGCAGATACGCAGTATTTT

d_gene: TRBD2
v_gene: TRBV28
abundance: .
j_gene: TRBJ2-7
CDR3aa: CASSRSGTSGYEQYF
CDR3nt: TGTGCCAGCAGCCGCTCCGGGACTAGCGGCTACGAGCAGTACTTC

d_gene: .
v_gene: TRBV18
abundance: .
j_gene: TRBJ2-2
CDR3aa: CASSPLGYTGELFF
CDR3nt: TGTGCCAGCTCACCACTGGGTTACACCGGGGAGCTGTTTTTT

d_gene: TRBD2
v_gene: TRBV28
abundance: .
j_gene: TRBJ2-2
CDR3aa: CASSSPEAGGGELFF
CDR3nt: TGTGCCAGCAGCTCCCCAGAGGCGGGAGGAGGGGAGCTGTTTTTT

d_gene: .
v_gene: TRBV5-1
abundance: .
j_gene: TRBJ2-7
CDR3aa: CASSLSSGPYEQYF
CDR3nt: TGCGCCAGCAGCTTGTCCAGCGGACCCTACGAGCAGTACTTC

d_gene: .
v_gene: TRBV28
abundance: .
j_gene: TRBJ2-1
CDR3aa: CASSPAAIHPRDEQFF
CDR3nt: TGTGCCAGCAGCCCTGCGGCGATACACCCTAGGGATGAGCAGTTCTTC

d_gene: .
v_gene: TRBV5-1
abundance: .
j_gene: TRBJ1-2
CDR3aa: CASSAGGGGYTF
CDR3nt: TGCGCCAGCAGCGCTGGTGGTGGAGGCTACACCTTC

d_gene: .
v_gene: TRBV11-1
abundance: .
j_gene: TRBJ2-1
CDR3aa: CASSPRTGQQFF
CDR3nt: TGTGCCAGCAGCCCCCGGACCGGCCAGCAGTTCTTC

d_gene: .
v_gene: TRBV10-3
abundance: .
j_gene: TRBJ2-3
CDR3aa: CATSREPDTQYF
CDR3nt: TGTGCCACAAGCAGGGAGCCAGATACGCAGTATTTT

d_gene: .
v_gene: TRBV6-1
abundance: .
j_gene: TRBJ1-2
CDR3aa: CASSRVGGGYTF
CDR3nt: TGTGCCAGCAGCAGGGTCGGGGGTGGCTACACCTTC

d_gene: TRBD2
v_gene: TRBV28
abundance: .
j_gene: TRBJ2-7
CDR3aa: CASSSSGVSYEQYF
CDR3nt: TGTGCCAGCAGTTCAAGCGGGGTCTCCTACGAGCAGTACTTC

d_gene: TRBD1
v_gene: TRBV7-9
abundance: .
j_gene: TRBJ2-2
CDR3aa: CASSSGTGENTGELFF
CDR3nt: TGTGCCAGCAGCTCCGGGACAGGCGAAAACACCGGGGAGCTGTTTTTT

d_gene: .
v_gene: TRBV10-3
abundance: .
j_gene: TRBJ2-1
CDR3aa: CAISEAKSRYGEQFF
CDR3nt: TGTGCCATCAGTGAAGCAAAATCGCGATACGGGGAGCAGTTCTTC

d_gene: TRBD2
v_gene: TRBV28
abundance: .
j_gene: TRBJ2-3
CDR3aa: CASSLGVGGRAGTDTQYF
CDR3nt: TGTGCCAGCAGTTTAGGCGTCGGCGGGAGGGCGGGCACAGATACGCAGTATTTT

d_gene: TRBD2
v_gene: TRBV7-6
abundance: .
j_gene: TRBJ2-5
CDR3aa: CASSQRLAGVGETQYF
CDR3nt: TGTGCCAGCAGCCAACGTCTAGCGGGAGTCGGGGAGACCCAGTACTTC

d_gene: TRBD2
v_gene: TRBV28
abundance: .
j_gene: TRBJ2-1
CDR3aa: CASTGLAGVPEQFF
CDR3nt: TGTGCCAGCACGGGACTAGCGGGAGTCCCTGAGCAGTTCTTC

d_gene: .
v_gene: TRBV19
abundance: once
j_gene: TRBJ1-5
CDR3aa: CASSIRRDQPQHF
CDR3nt: TGTGCCAGTAGTATCCGCCGGGATCAGCCCCAGCATTTT

d_gene: TRBD1
v_gene: TRBV18
abundance: .
j_gene: TRBJ2-7
CDR3aa: CASSPRTGGEQYF
CDR3nt: TGTGCCAGCTCACCACGGACAGGGGGCGAGCAGTACTTC

d_gene: .
v_gene: TRBV11-2
abundance: .
j_gene: TRBJ2-5
CDR3aa: CASSSRETQYF
CDR3nt: TGTGCCAGCAGCTCAAGAGAGACCCAGTACTTC

d_gene: TRBD1
v_gene: TRBV6-1
abundance: .
j_gene: TRBJ1-1
CDR3aa: CASSRQGVDTEAFF
CDR3nt: TGTGCCAGCAGCCGACAGGGGGTGGACACTGAAGCTTTCTTT

d_gene: .
v_gene: TRBV6-7
abundance: once
j_gene: TRBJ2-5
CDR3aa: CASSYSIVTTETQYF
CDR3nt: TGTGCCAGCAGTTACTCGATAGTGACCACCGAGACCCAGTACTTC

d_gene: .
v_gene: TRBV28
abundance: .
j_gene: TRBJ2-5
CDR3aa: CASSRRVKVPLVVGGETQYF
CDR3nt: TGTGCCAGCAGTCGAAGGGTAAAAGTTCCACTGGTTGTCGGAGGAGAGACCCAGTACTTC

d_gene: TRBD2
v_gene: TRBV6-1
abundance: .
j_gene: TRBJ2-7
CDR3aa: CASHGAGDYEQYF
CDR3nt: TGTGCCAGCCATGGGGCGGGGGACTACGAGCAGTACTTC

d_gene: .
v_gene: TRBV10-2
abundance: .
j_gene: TRBJ2-7
CDR3aa: CASSDRGLGKQYF
CDR3nt: TGCGCCAGCAGTGACAGGGGCCTAGGGAAGCAGTACTTC

d_gene: .
v_gene: TRBV28
abundance: .
j_gene: TRBJ2-1
CDR3aa: CASSSPLSNNEQFF
CDR3nt: TGTGCCAGCAGTTCCCCGCTTTCTAACAATGAGCAGTTCTTC